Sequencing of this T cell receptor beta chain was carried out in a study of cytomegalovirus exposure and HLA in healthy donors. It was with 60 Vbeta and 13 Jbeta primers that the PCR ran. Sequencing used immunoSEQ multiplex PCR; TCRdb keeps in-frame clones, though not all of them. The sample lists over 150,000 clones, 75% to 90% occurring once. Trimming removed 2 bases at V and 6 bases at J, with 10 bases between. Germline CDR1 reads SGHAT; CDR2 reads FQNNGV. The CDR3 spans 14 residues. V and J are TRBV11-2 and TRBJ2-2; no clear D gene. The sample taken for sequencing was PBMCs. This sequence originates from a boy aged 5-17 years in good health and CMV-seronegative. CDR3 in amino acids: CASSLRGSAGELFF. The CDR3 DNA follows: TGTGCCAGCAGCTTACGAGGATCAGCCGGGGAGCTGTTTTTT.